This T cell receptor beta chain was captured in a study of cytomegalovirus exposure and HLA in healthy donors. Study-wide results and limits: The study labeled roughly 160 TCR beta chains cytomegalovirus-associated.

On this clone: Its specificity is unknown.

Libraries were prepared by immunoSEQ multiplex PCR; TCRdb keeps only in-frame clonotypes and omits some of them. The sample contains about 73,000 clones, approximately 94% of which appear only once. The source of this sequence is a woman aged 18-30 years in good health and CMV-seronegative. The sequencing input was PBMCs.

In DNA form, the CDR3 reads TGTGCCAGCAGCCCACGGGGGAATAACTATGGCTACACCTTC. It encodes CASSPRGNNYGYTF. The V call is TRBV7-2, the J call TRBJ1-2; TRBD1 is a possible D gene (5 bases). V was clipped by 5 bases and J by 1 base, with 11 bases between them. CDR1 is SGHTA and CDR2 is FQGNSA in the germline V gene. This CDR3 region has 14 residues.